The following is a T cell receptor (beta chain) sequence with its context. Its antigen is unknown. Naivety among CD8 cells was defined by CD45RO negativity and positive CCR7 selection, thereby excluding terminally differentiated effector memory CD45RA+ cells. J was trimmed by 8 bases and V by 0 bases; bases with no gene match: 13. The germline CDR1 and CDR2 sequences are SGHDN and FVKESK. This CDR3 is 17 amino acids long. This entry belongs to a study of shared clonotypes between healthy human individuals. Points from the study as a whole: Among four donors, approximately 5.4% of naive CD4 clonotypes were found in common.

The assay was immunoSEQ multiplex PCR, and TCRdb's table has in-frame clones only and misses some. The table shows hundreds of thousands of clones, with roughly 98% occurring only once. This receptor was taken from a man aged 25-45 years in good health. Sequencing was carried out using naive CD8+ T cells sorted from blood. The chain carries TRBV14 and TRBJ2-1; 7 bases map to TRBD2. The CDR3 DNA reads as TGTGCCAGCAGCCAAGAAGACCCCGTATGGACTAGTGATGAGCAGTTCTTC. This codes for CASSQEDPVWTSDEQFF.